What follows are 22 T cell receptor beta chains derived from one specimen sequenced in a study of prognosis after radiotherapy for stage I lung cancer. Researchers used two-round multiplex PCR to amplify TCR beta CDR3 starting from genomic DNA. Round-one PCR had primers specific to each TRBV and TRBJ gene. TCRdb passed the multiplex PCR reads through MiXCR, listing each CDR3 protein once. The sample has some 39,000 distinct CDR3 sequences, roughly a quarter seen once. Sequenced here: PBMCs, sampled before or after stereotactic body radiation therapy (not recorded which). These TCRs come from a donor of 50 years or more with non-small cell lung cancer.

This clonotype was detected many times. The chain joins TRBV29-1 to TRBJ2-2; D could derive from TRBD1 or TRBD2 (5 bases each). The CDR3 totals 16 residues. V dropped 6 bases and J dropped 1 base, with 18 bases sitting between them. Germline values: CDR1 SQVTM, CDR2 ANQGSEA. CDR3 nucleotide sequence: TGCAGCGTGTTATGGACCCGGGACGGGAACACCGGGGAGCTGTTTTTT. This translates into CSVLWTRDGNTGELFF.

The chain carries TRBV9 and TRBJ2-3; TRBD2 agrees at 7 bases. The CDR3 length is 16 residues. V lost 2 bases and J lost 9; bases outside the gene matches: 15. CDR1 is SGDLS and CDR2 is YYNGEE in the germline V gene. This chain's CDR3 is CASSVDERGVQQTQYF. The CDR3 coding sequence is TGTGCCAGCAGCGTTGACGAGCGGGGTGTCCAGCAGACGCAGTATTTT. Full variable domain (rest looked up from reference TRBV9 and TRBJ2-3): DSGVTQTPKHLITATGQRVTLRCSPRSGDLSVYWYQQSLDQGLQFLIQYYNGEERAKGNILERFSAQQFPDLHSELNLSSLELGDSALYFCASSVDERGVQQTQYFGPGTRLTVL.

This clonotype was counted ten times or more. The J gene is TRBJ2-7, the V gene TRBV18; 8 bases are a match to TRBD1. V lost 0 bases and J lost 8; bases outside the gene matches: 9. This CDR3 contains 15 residues. The germline gives CDR1 KGHSH, CDR2 LQKENI. CDR3 bases: TGTGCCAGCTCACCACCGGCGGCAGGGGGCGATAAGCAGTACTTC. Protein sequence: CASSPPAAGGDKQYF.

V is TRBV6-5 and J is TRBJ2-4; possibly TRBD1 for D (5 bases). The CDR3 totals 18 residues. Germline V lookup: CDR1 MNHEY, CDR2 SVGAGI. Trimming shortened V by 0 bases and J by 1 base, and 16 bases separated the two germline ends. CDR3 nucleotides: TGTGCCAGCAGTTACTCCTTATCGGACAATGGGGCCAAAAACATTCAGTACTTC. This encodes CASSYSLSDNGAKNIQYF.

As to this clonotype: This clone may be a read error of a much larger clone one base away. The chain recombines TRBV14 with TRBJ1-4; D not certain. Germline loops: CDR1 SGHDN, CDR2 FVKESK. The CDR3 is 12 amino acids. The V and J ends lost 1 base and 16 bases respectively, with 13 bases between them. CDR3 sequence: CASSQVGCLPFF. The CDR3 DNA is TGTGCCAGCAGCCAAGTAGGGTGTTTACCGTTTTTT.

This clonotype came up many times. The chain uses TRBV6-5 and TRBJ2-7; 11 positions match TRBD2. The CDR3 has 16 residues. The germline gives CDR1 MNHEY, CDR2 SVGAGI. V lost 2 bases and J lost 7; bases outside the gene matches: 10. This CDR3 is CASSYSGTSGPREQYF. CDR3 bases: TGTGCCAGCAGTTACAGTGGGACTAGCGGTCCTCGGGAGCAGTACTTC.

Relative to its sample, this clonotype is medium-sized. The V and J genes are TRBV5-1 and TRBJ2-1; D is undetermined. CDR1 is SGHRS and CDR2 is YFSETQ in the germline V gene. CDR3 size: 15 residues. V was clipped by 7 bases and J by 0 bases, with 14 bases between them. The DNA of the CDR3 is TGCGCCAGCGGCCCTGGGTCTAGCTCCTACAATGAGCAGTTCTTC. Protein: CASGPGSSSYNEQFF.

This clonotype was seen many times. The chain recombines TRBV4-1 with TRBJ2-7; 10 nucleotides line up with TRBD2. Looked up from germline, CDR1 is MGHRA and CDR2 is YSYEKL. Trimming at V came to 4 bases and at J to 4 bases, leaving 10 bases not matched to a gene. The CDR3 is 16 residues long. DNA of the CDR3: TGCGCCAGCAGCCCGAGCCTAGCGGGAGCACGGTACGAGCAGTACTTC. Translated, it gives CASSPSLAGARYEQYF.

This clonotype was observed many times. V gene TRBV18 combines with J gene TRBJ1-4; D gene ambiguous. The CDR3 has 14 amino acids. The V gene lost 5 bases and the J gene lost 7 bases, with 14 bases spanning the gap. Germline V gives CDR1 KGHSH, CDR2 LQKENI. CDR3 sequence (DNA): TGTGCCAGCTCAGCCTCCCCCGGGGTTGAAAAACTGTTTTTT. Translated, it gives CASSASPGVEKLFF.

The table lists this clonotype with many counts. The rearrangement uses TRBV11-1 and TRBJ2-6; TRBD1 aligns across 7 bases. Germline lookup yields CDR1 SGHAT and CDR2 FQDESV (reference sequence). The length of the CDR3 is 11 residues. Trimming took 5 bases from V and 14 from J; bases not matched to a gene: 3. The DNA for the CDR3 is TGTGCCAGCAGCCAGGACAGGCTCCTGACTTTC. Protein: CASSQDRLLTF.

This clonotype turned up a few times. With a far larger clone one base away, a read error is the likely cause. The rearrangement links TRBV6-2 or TRBV6-3 to TRBJ1-6; unclear D gene. CDR1 MNHEY and CDR2 SVGEGT come from the germline V gene. The length of the CDR3 is 13 residues. CDR3 bases: TGTGCCGGCAGAGGTGGGTTTGCCTCACCCCTCCACTTT. Protein sequence: CAGRGGFASPLHF.

This clonotype came up many times. This chain connects TRBV19 to TRBJ2-5; D not resolved. Trimming removed 1 base from V and 4 bases from J, with 7 bases in between. Per the germline V gene, CDR1 is LNHDA and CDR2 is SQIVND (reference sequence). This CDR3 spans 13 amino acids. This chain's CDR3 is CASSIGFGETQYF. In DNA form, the CDR3 reads TGTGCCAGTAGTATAGGGTTTGGAGAGACCCAGTACTTC.

This clonotype was seen at least ten times. The chain employs TRBV20-1 and TRBJ2-5, with unresolved D. CDR3 length equals 11 residues. V was clipped by 6 bases and J by 5 bases, with 10 bases between them. Germline-derived CDR1 and CDR2 are DFQATT and SNEGSKA (reference sequence). This CDR3 reads CSAPVGETQYF. In DNA, the CDR3 is TGCAGTGCCCCCGTGGGTGAGACCCAGTACTTC.

This clonotype was picked up many times. The chain is built from TRBV6-1 and TRBJ2-2; 8 positions agree with TRBD2. The CDR3 contains 15 residues. The V segment lost 6 bases and the J segment 8 bases; nucleotides outside the gene matches: 11. The V gene's germline CDR1 is MNHNS and CDR2 SASEGT. The CDR3 nucleotides are TGTGCCAGCAGGACCAGCGGGGGCCGGGGGGGGGAGCTGTTTTTT. It is translated as CASRTSGGRGGELFF.

At least ten counts were recorded for this clonotype. The chain has TRBV20-1 and TRBJ2-7; perhaps TRBD2 as D (6 bases). Trimming shortened V by 7 bases and J by 4 bases, and 17 bases separated the two germline ends. Germline-derived CDR1 and CDR2 are DFQATT and SNEGSKA (reference sequence). CDR3 size: 13 residues. This CDR3 reads CSGGESAYYEQYF. The CDR3, as DNA: TGCAGTGGGGGGGAGAGCGCCTATTACGAGCAGTACTTC.

This clonotype was detected ten times or more. The genes are TRBV10-2 and TRBJ1-5, with TRBD1 matching 7 bases. Germline lookup yields CDR1 WSHSY and CDR2 SAAADI. V lost 5 bases to trimming and J lost 7 bases; unmatched junction nucleotides: 8. This CDR3 region has 14 residues. The CDR3 loop reads CASSYDREGQPQHF. CDR3 DNA: TGCGCCAGCAGTTACGACAGGGAAGGGCAGCCCCAGCATTTT.

At least ten counts were recorded for this clonotype. The rearrangement uses TRBV20-1 and TRBJ2-1, with 8 nucleotides matching TRBD2. The trim removed 3 bases at V and 2 bases at J, leaving 12 bases unmatched. Germline V gene data show CDR1 as DFQATT and CDR2 as SNEGSKA (reference sequence). This CDR3 is 17 amino acids long. The DNA of the CDR3 is TGCAGTGCTAGTAGCGGCTCCCCCGGGAGGGCCTACAATGAGCAGTTCTTC. This sequence encodes CSASSGSPGRAYNEQFF.

This clonotype was recorded many times. V and J are TRBV24-1 and TRBJ2-3, with TRBD2 identical over 11 bases. Germline assignment: CDR1 KGHDR and CDR2 SFDVKD. There are 17 residues in the CDR3. Trimming at V came to 3 bases and at J to 6 bases, leaving 10 bases not matched to a gene. The CDR3 coding sequence is TGTGCCACCAGTGATGAGAACCTAGCGGGGGGCCTCGATACGCAGTATTTT. Its translation: CATSDENLAGGLDTQYF.

This clonotype was detected ten times or more. This chain's CDR3 is CASRSGPTDTQYF. The CDR3 bases are TGTGCCAGCAGGAGTGGCCCCACAGATACGCAGTATTTT. V is TRBV28 and J is TRBJ2-3; D is uncertain. V lost 6 bases, J lost 2 bases, and 9 bases lay in between. Germline V gives CDR1 MDHEN, CDR2 SYDVKM. The CDR3 has 13 residues.

This clonotype is termed medium-sized. CDR3: CASSLSSLETTGELFF. In DNA form, the CDR3 reads TGCGCCAGCAGCTTGAGTAGCCTAGAAACCACCGGGGAGCTGTTTTTT. The genes are TRBV5-1 and TRBJ2-2; no clear D. Germline assignment: CDR1 SGHRS and CDR2 YFSETQ. The CDR3 is 16 amino acids. The V and J ends lost 1 base and 4 bases respectively, with 14 bases between them.

At least ten counts were recorded for this clonotype. This chain connects TRBV28 to TRBJ1-1; D may be TRBD1 (5 bases). V lost 3 bases, J lost 5 bases, and 13 bases lay in between. Germline loops: CDR1 MDHEN, CDR2 SYDVKM. The CDR3 sequence is 14 residues long. CDR3 in DNA: TGTGCCAGCAGTTTGGGGGGGTGGGGGACTGAAGCTTTCTTT. The encoded protein is CASSLGGWGTEAFF.

This clonotype was seen repeatedly, ten times or more. The chain joins TRBV3-1 to TRBJ2-3; D remains unclear. This CDR3 contains 12 residues. CDR1 is LGHDT, CDR2 YNNKEL, per germline (reference sequence). Trimming took off 1 base at V and 10 bases at J, with 9 bases between the two ends. This CDR3 reads CASSQVGKAQYF. Here the CDR3 DNA reads TGTGCCAGCAGCCAAGTTGGGAAGGCGCAGTATTTT.